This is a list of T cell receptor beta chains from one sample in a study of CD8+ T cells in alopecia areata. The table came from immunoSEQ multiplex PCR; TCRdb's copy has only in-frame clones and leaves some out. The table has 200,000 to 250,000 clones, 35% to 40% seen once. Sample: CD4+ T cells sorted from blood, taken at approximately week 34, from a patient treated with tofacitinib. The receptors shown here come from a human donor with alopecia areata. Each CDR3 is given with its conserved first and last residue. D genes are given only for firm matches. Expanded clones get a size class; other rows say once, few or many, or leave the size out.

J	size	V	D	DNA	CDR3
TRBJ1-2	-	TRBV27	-	TGTGCCAGCACCGAGAAGCTAGGCTATGGCTACACCTTC	CASTEKLGYGYTF
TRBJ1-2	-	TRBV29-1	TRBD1	TGCAGCGTTGTAGGGACAGTGGAAGGCGGCTACACCTTC	CSVVGTVEGGYTF
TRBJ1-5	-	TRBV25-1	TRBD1	TGTGCCAGCAGTGAGGCCGGGACAGATAGCAATCAGCCCCAGCATTTT	CASSEAGTDSNQPQHF
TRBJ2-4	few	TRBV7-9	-	TGTGCCAGCAGCTTAGCAGGAGCCAAAAACATTCAGTACTTC	CASSLAGAKNIQYF
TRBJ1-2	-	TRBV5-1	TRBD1	TGCGCCAGCAGCCAAGGGACAGGGAGTGGCTACACCTTC	CASSQGTGSGYTF
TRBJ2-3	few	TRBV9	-	TGTGCCAGCAGCGTAGGGCAGAATGAAGATACGCAGTATTTT	CASSVGQNEDTQYF
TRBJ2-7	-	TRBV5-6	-	TGTGCCAGCAGCTTGGTTTGGACAAGGAACTCCTACGAGCAGTACTTC	CASSLVWTRNSYEQYF
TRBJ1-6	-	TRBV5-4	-	TGTGCCAGCAGCACGGCGGTCGGCGGACGCTCCTTT	CASSTAVGGRSF
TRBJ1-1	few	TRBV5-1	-	TGCGCCAGCGGATTTAACCCGATTGGTTCGGGCACTGAAGCTTTCTTT	CASGFNPIGSGTEAFF
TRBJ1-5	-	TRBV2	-	TGTGCCAGCAGACCAGACGGGTTTAGCAATCAGCCCCAGCATTTT	CASRPDGFSNQPQHF
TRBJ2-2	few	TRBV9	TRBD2	TGTGCCAGCAGCGTCCGCGCGGGAGGGAACACCGGGGAGCTGTTTTTT	CASSVRAGGNTGELFF
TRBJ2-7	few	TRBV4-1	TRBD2	TGCGCCAGCAGCCAACCAGGGACTAGCGGAGATAACGAGCAGTACTTC	CASSQPGTSGDNEQYF
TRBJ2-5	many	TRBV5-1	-	TGCGCCAGCAGCTTTGCGGAGACCCAGTACTTC	CASSFAETQYF
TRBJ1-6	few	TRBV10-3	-	TGTGCCATCAGTGAGGTGGCCCCAAATTCACCCCTCCACTTT	CAISEVAPNSPLHF
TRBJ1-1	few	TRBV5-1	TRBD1	TGCGCCAGCACCCTACAGGGGGGGACGAACACTGAAGCTTTCTTT	CASTLQGGTNTEAFF
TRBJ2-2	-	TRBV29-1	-	TGCAGCGTTGAAGATGGTTGGGGTCCCGGGGAGCTGTTTTTT	CSVEDGWGPGELFF
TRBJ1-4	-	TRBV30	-	TGTGCCTGGAGTGGGGGGGCAGGGAACGAAAAACTGTTTTTT	CAWSGGAGNEKLFF
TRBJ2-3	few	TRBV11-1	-	TGTGCCAGCAGCTTCGCCTCCAACACAGATACGCAGTATTTT	CASSFASNTDTQYF
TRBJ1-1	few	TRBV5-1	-	TGCGCCAGCAGCTTGGGTAATATGAACACTGAAGCTTTCTTT	CASSLGNMNTEAFF
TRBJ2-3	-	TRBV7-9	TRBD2	TGTGCCAGCAGCTCCTCGGGAGGGGTCACAGATACGCAGTATTTT	CASSSSGGVTDTQYF
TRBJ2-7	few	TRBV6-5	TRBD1	TGTGCCAGCAGCTCCGCCGGGACAGGCGACTACGAGCAGTACTTC	CASSSAGTGDYEQYF
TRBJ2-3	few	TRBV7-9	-	TGTGCCAGCAGCTTAGGGATGCGAGACCTCACAGATACGCAGTATTTT	CASSLGMRDLTDTQYF
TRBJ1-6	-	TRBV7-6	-	TGTGCCAGCAGCTCCCATCGCCGGGGAGGCTCCTATAATTCACCCCTCCACTTT	CASSSHRRGGSYNSPLHF
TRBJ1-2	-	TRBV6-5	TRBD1	TGTGCCAGCAGGGAGGGACAGGGGAGCGGCTACACCTTC	CASREGQGSGYTF
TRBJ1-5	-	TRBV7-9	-	TGTGCCAGCAGCTTAGGTGCAGGGACGTTGGGCAATCAGCCCCAGCATTTT	CASSLGAGTLGNQPQHF
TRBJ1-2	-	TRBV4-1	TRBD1	TGCGCCAGCAGCCAACCCAGGGGGGACTATGGCTACACCTTC	CASSQPRGDYGYTF
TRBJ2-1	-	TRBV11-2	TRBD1	TGTGCCAGCAGCATGAGACAGGGGCCCTACAATGAGCAGTTCTTC	CASSMRQGPYNEQFF
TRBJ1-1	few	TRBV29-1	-	TGCAGCGGAAGCAGCCAAGCAATTGGGGCTTTCTTT	CSGSSQAIGAFF
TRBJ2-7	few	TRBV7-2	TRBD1	TGTGCCAGCAGCTTAGGGTCGGGGACAGGTAGTTACGAGCAGTACTTC	CASSLGSGTGSYEQYF
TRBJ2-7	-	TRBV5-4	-	TGTGCCAGCAGCTTGGGTAGGACAGACGAGCAGTACTTC	CASSLGRTDEQYF
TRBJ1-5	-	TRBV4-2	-	TGTGCCAGCAGCCAGTCTCATCAGCCCCAGCATTTT	CASSQSHQPQHF
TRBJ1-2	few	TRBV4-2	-	TGTGCCAGCAGCCAAGTCCAACGGGGCTATGGCTACACCTTC	CASSQVQRGYGYTF
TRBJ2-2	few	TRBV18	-	TGTGCCAGCTCACCCTTACAAGACACCGGGGAGCTGTTTTTT	CASSPLQDTGELFF
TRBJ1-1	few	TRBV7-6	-	TGTGCCAGCAGCCCCGCGGACAGAAACACTGAAGCTTTCTTT	CASSPADRNTEAFF
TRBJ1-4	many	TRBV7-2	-	TGTGCCAGCAGTGTATGGGGGCGCAGTGAAAAACTGTTTTTT	CASSVWGRSEKLFF
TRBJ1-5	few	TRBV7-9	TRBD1	TGTGCCAGCAGCGGCCCAGGGGGCAGTCAGCCCCAGCATTTT	CASSGPGGSQPQHF
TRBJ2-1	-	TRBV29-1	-	TGCAGCGTCCGGTGGGGGGGCGATGAGCAGTTCTTC	CSVRWGGDEQFF
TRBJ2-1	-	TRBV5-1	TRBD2	TGCGCCAGCAGCCTTCCGGGGACTAGCGGCAATGAGCAGTTCTTC	CASSLPGTSGNEQFF
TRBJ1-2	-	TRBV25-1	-	TGTGCCAGCAGCTCACTTGCTAACTATGGCTACACCTTC	CASSSLANYGYTF
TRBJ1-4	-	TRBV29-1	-	TGCAGCGTGGCCGTCCTTGAAAAACTGTTTTTT	CSVAVLEKLFF
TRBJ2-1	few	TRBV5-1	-	TGCGCCAGCAGCTTGGCCGCGGGGTGGGACAATGAGCAGTTCTTC	CASSLAAGWDNEQFF
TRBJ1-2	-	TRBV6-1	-	TGTGCCAGCGGGGAATGGAACTATGGCTACACCTTC	CASGEWNYGYTF
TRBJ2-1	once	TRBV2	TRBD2	TGTGCCAGCAGGGCAGCGGGAGAAATAAATGAGCAGTTCTTC	CASRAAGEINEQFF
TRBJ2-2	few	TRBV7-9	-	TGTGCCAGCAGCGCACAATCGAACGCCGGGGAGCTGTTTTTT	CASSAQSNAGELFF
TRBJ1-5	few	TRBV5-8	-	TGTGCCAGCAGCCCCACCGGCAATCAGCCCCAGCATTTT	CASSPTGNQPQHF
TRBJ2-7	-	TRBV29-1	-	TGCAGCGTTGAATTGGGCGGTTCTGTCCGCGAGCAGTACTTC	CSVELGGSVREQYF
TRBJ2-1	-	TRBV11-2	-	TGTGCCAGCAGCCCCTTAGACTCCGCAACGCCCTACAATGACCAGTTCTTC	CASSPLDSATPYNDQFF
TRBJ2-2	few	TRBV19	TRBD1	TGTGCCAGTAGCCAGGGGGCAAAGATCGGGGAGCTGTTTTTT	CASSQGAKIGELFF
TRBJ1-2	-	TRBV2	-	TGTGCCAGCAGTGCCTTCCAGGGACGGAAAAAGTACACCTTC	CASSAFQGRKKYTF
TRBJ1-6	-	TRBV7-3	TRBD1	TGTGCCAGCAGCTTACCCGACAGGGATTCACCCCTCCACTTT	CASSLPDRDSPLHF
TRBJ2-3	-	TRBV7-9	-	TGTGCCAGCAGCTTGGGCTCAGGTACAGATACGCAGTATTTT	CASSLGSGTDTQYF
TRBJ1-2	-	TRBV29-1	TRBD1	TGCAGCGTAGTGCGGGGACAGGGGAACTATGGCTACACCTTC	CSVVRGQGNYGYTF
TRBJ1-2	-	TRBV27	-	TGTGCCAGCAGTTTGGGCCCTGCCTATGGCTACACCTTC	CASSLGPAYGYTF